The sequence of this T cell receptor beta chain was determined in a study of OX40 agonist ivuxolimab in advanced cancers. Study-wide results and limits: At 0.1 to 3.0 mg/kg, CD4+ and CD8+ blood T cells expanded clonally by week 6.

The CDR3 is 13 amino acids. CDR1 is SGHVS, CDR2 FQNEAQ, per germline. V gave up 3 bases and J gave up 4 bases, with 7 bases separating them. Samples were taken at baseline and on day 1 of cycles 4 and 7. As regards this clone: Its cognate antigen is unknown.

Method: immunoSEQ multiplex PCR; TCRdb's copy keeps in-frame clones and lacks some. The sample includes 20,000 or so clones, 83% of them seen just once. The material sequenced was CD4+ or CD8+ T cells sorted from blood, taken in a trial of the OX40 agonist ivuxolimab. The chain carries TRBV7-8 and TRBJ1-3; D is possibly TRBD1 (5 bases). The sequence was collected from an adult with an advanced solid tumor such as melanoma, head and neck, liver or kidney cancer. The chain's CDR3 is CASSLTVGNTIYF. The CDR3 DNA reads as TGTGCCAGCAGCTTGACAGTCGGAAACACCATATATTTT.